A single sample gave rise to the 2 T cell receptor beta chains below, sequenced in a study of blood T cell repertoires in COVID-19. Data came from immunoSEQ multiplex PCR; TCRdb stores just in-frame clones and leaves some out. Of roughly 190,000 clones listed, 81% are singletons. Sequencing was performed on peripheral blood. The source is a woman aged 40 to 50 with COVID-19, enrolled during active disease.

This chain uses TRBV19 with TRBJ2-7, with D perhaps matching TRBD2 (5 bases). Germline V CDR1 and CDR2: LNHDA, SQIVND (reference sequence). With 7 bases removed from V and 4 bases from J, the gap between germline ends came to 17 bases. The CDR3 is made up of 14 amino acids. CDR3 nucleotide sequence: TGTGCCAGTAAGTCCACGGCGGGCCCTTACGAGCAGTACTTC. Its translation: CASKSTAGPYEQYF.

The J gene is TRBJ2-2, the V gene TRBV30; unclear D gene. This CDR3 has 14 residues. Germline assignment: CDR1 GTSNPN and CDR2 SVGIG (reference sequence). V dropped 4 bases and J dropped 1 base, with 10 bases sitting between them. The CDR3 DNA follows: TGTGCCTGGAATCTCCTCTTGAACACCGGGGAGCTGTTTTTT. Its translation is CAWNLLLNTGELFF.